This T cell receptor beta chain originates from a study of CD8+CD57+ T cells in acquired aplastic anemia. Study at large: Sorted CD4+ and CD8+ cells gave an average of around 3.1 ug of DNA. There were 9.5 million to 13 million reads, on average, for CD4+ cells from healthy donors.

The germline CDR1 and CDR2 sequences are SQVTM and ANQGSEA. V lost 8 bases and J lost 5, with 15 bases in between. This CDR3 has 12 amino acids. Of note for this clonotype: The target antigen is unknown.

Points from the study as a whole: Comparison of patients with controls identified about 30 shared CD8+ CDR3 sequences.

CDR3 and TCR beta VDJ profiling relied on genomic DNA as the template. TCRdb reprocessed the reads via MiXCR and lists one record per CDR3 protein. The table records 150,000 to 200,000 distinct CDR3 sequences, about 47% of them present only once. This clonotype was obtained from a human donor in good health. The V and J genes are TRBV29-1 and TRBJ2-5; maybe TRBD2 (5 bases). The sequencing input was sorted CD4+, CD8+, or CD8+CD57+ T cells (not recorded which) from PBMCs. The chain's CDR3 is CSSLRGFETQYF. The CDR3 bases are TGCAGCAGTTTACGGGGTTTCGAGACCCAGTACTTC.